This record concerns one T cell receptor (beta chain) sequence. Primers included in the PCR were 60 Vbeta and 13 Jbeta primers. TCRdb's copy holds only in-frame clones and misses some; the assay was immunoSEQ multiplex PCR. The sample has approximately 220,000 clones, approximately 82% seen once. Per germline, CDR1 SQVTM and CDR2 ANQGSEA. The CDR3 has 16 residues. V was pared by 0 bases and J by 6 bases, with 9 bases of the junction left unmatched. This sample is drawn from a study of cytomegalovirus exposure and HLA in healthy donors. The genes are TRBV29-1 and TRBJ2-2; 8 bases map to TRBD1. The receptor comes from a man younger than 30 in good health and CMV-seronegative. Sequencing was done on a sample of PBMCs. The CDR3 loop is CSVEDWSGGYAGELFF. CDR3 DNA: TGCAGCGTTGAAGATTGGTCAGGGGGCTACGCCGGGGAGCTGTTTTTT.